A single sample is the source of the 25 T cell receptor beta chains below, sequenced in a study of regulatory T cells in long-lasting Graves disease. Time point: persistent/refractory GD, antithyroid drugs over 5 years with positive TRAb. PBMC-derived RNA was used for the TCR library. In building TCR beta libraries, iRepertoire HTBI primers were used together with Arm-PCR of CDR3 regions. TCRdb redid the calling of the multiplex PCR reads with MiXCR, one entry per CDR3 protein. The sample consists of around 460,000 distinct CDR3 sequences, under 25% of them appearing once. The sequencing here drew on peripheral blood mononuclear cells (PBMCs), taken when the disease was refractory, from a patient treated with antithyroid drugs. These receptors were collected from a female donor with Graves disease.

In this sample, this clonotype turned up many times. This chain connects TRBV30 to TRBJ2-7, with no clear D. V was shortened by 0 bases and J by 3 bases, with 9 bases between the two germline ends. The CDR3 loop spans 13 amino acids. In germline, CDR1 is GTSNPN, CDR2 SVGIG (reference sequence). The CDR3 nucleotides are TGTGCCTGGAGTGTAGCCCAGAACTACGAGCAGTACTTC. Residues: CAWSVAQNYEQYF.

V gene TRBV18 combines with J gene TRBJ1-1; 8 bases are a match to TRBD1. V was pared by 2 bases and J by 4 bases, with 0 bases of the junction left unmatched. This CDR3 is built from 13 residues. The germline gives CDR1 KGHSH, CDR2 LQKENI. The CDR3 spells CASSPGTGTEAFF. CDR3 DNA sequence: TGTGCCAGCTCACCAGGGACAGGCACTGAAGCTTTCTTT.

This clonotype turned up a few times. V and J are TRBV20-1 and TRBJ2-1; no clear D gene. With 6 bases removed from V and 1 base from J, the gap between germline ends came to 13 bases. The CDR3 has 14 residues. Germline V gene sequence: CDR1 DFQATT, CDR2 SNEGSKA (reference sequence). The CDR3 protein is CSAVDSKSYNEQFF. CDR3 in DNA: TGCAGTGCCGTAGATAGTAAATCCTACAATGAGCAGTTCTTC.

V usage is TRBV27 and J usage is TRBJ1-2; 7 bases fit TRBD1. This CDR3 is built from 14 residues. The germline V gene encodes CDR1 MNHEY and CDR2 SMNVEV (reference sequence). J lost 6 bases, V lost 5 bases, and 9 bases had no gene match. The CDR3 nucleotides are TGTGCCAGCAGTAAACCGGGACAGCTAAATGGCTACACCTTC. Protein product: CASSKPGQLNGYTF.

CDR3 nucleotides: TGCGCCAGCAGCCAAGACCGGCTGCCTTCTGGAAACACCATATATTTT. Protein product: CASSQDRLPSGNTIYF. The rearrangement joins TRBV4-3 to TRBJ1-3, with no clear D. The CDR3 is made up of 16 amino acids. Per the germline V gene, CDR1 is LGHNA and CDR2 is YSLEER. V lost 0 bases to trimming and J lost 1 base, with 10 bases between them.

The chain joins TRBV9 to TRBJ2-7; TRBD2 matches at 9 bases. CDR1 and CDR2 from the germline V gene are SGDLS and YYNGEE. The CDR3 is 16 residues long. The junction had 9 bases not matched to a gene; V was cut back by 2 bases and J by 3 bases. The CDR3 DNA reads TGTGCCAGCAGCGTCGCCGCTAGCGGGATGAACTACGAGCAGTACTTC. This gives the protein CASSVAASGMNYEQYF.

The chain couples TRBV7-6 to TRBJ2-7; TRBD2 agrees at 8 bases. J lost 2 bases, V lost 0 bases, and 6 bases had no gene match. Germline V gives CDR1 SGHVS, CDR2 FNYEAQ. CDR3 length equals 16 residues. The CDR3 is CASSLAGGGKAYEQYF. The CDR3, as DNA: TGTGCCAGCAGCTTAGCGGGCGGGGGGAAGGCCTACGAGCAGTACTTC.

This clonotype was recorded many times. The chain carries TRBV7-8 and TRBJ2-7; TRBD2 aligns across 8 bases. The CDR3 totals 14 residues. The J segment lost 2 bases and the V segment lost 4 bases, leaving 4 bases of the junction unmatched. Germline CDR1 reads SGHVS; CDR2 reads FQNEAQ. This CDR3 reads CASSSTSAAYEQYF. DNA for the CDR3: TGTGCCAGCAGCTCGACTAGCGCTGCCTACGAGCAGTACTTC. Supplemented by reference TRBV7-8 and TRBJ2-7, the full variable domain reads GAGVSQSPRYKVAKRGQDVALRCDPISGHVSLFWYQQALGQGPEFLTYFQNEAQLDKSGLPSDRFFAERPEGSVSTLKIQRTQQEDSAVYLCASSSTSAAYEQYFGPGTRLTVT.

This clonotype occurred a few times. This rearrangement joins TRBV20-1 to TRBJ2-7; TRBD1 matches 8 bases. Per the germline V gene, CDR1 is DFQATT and CDR2 is SNEGSKA (reference sequence). This CDR3 region has 14 residues. The trim removed 4 bases at V and 2 bases at J, leaving 7 bases unmatched. The CDR3 protein is CSATHRGLAYEQYF. CDR3 DNA sequence: TGCAGTGCTACCCACAGGGGGTTAGCCTACGAGCAGTACTTC.

This clonotype appeared a few times. The chain uses TRBV6-1 and TRBJ2-4, with D perhaps being TRBD1 or TRBD2 (6 bases each). The CDR3 totals 16 residues. CDR1 and CDR2 from the germline V gene are MNHNS and SASEGT. Trimming took 6 bases from V and 0 from J, leaving 15 bases between them. The CDR3 coding sequence is TGTGCCAGCAGCCATGGGGGGCCCATAGCCAAAAACATTCAGTACTTC. It specifies CASSHGGPIAKNIQYF.

This clonotype occurred a few times. The CDR3, as DNA: TGTGCCAGCAGCGTTAGCGGGAGATCCACCAAAAACATTCAGTACTTC. Translating it yields CASSVSGRSTKNIQYF. The chain has TRBV7-2 and TRBJ2-4; the match to TRBD2 covers 9 bases. Germline-derived CDR1 and CDR2 are SGHTA and FQGNSA. This CDR3 spans 16 amino acids. The ends lost 5 bases at V and 2 bases at J; junction bases unmatched: 7.

This clonotype has more than one count but fewer than ten. The chain joins TRBV27 to TRBJ2-4; 8 bases agree with TRBD1. The DNA matches TRBJ2-7 better at its end, which makes the J call doubtful. Per germline, CDR1 MNHEY and CDR2 SMNVEV (reference sequence). The CDR3 covers 17 residues. The CDR3 spells CASSQNPSPGTGDEQYF. Written as DNA, the CDR3 is TGTGCCAGCAGTCAAAACCCCTCGCCCGGGACAGGAGACGAGCAGTACTTC.

The CDR3 loop is CSVEGSGRAHEQYF. The CDR3 DNA reads TGCAGCGTTGAGGGTAGCGGGAGGGCACACGAGCAGTACTTC. The chain has TRBV29-1 and TRBJ2-7, with 11 bases aligning to TRBD2. The trim removed 3 bases at V and 5 bases at J, leaving 6 bases unmatched. The CDR3 totals 14 residues. CDR1 SQVTM and CDR2 ANQGSEA come from the germline V gene.

In its sample, this clonotype was seen once. This sequence joins TRBV19 and TRBJ2-5, with D perhaps assigned TRBD1 or TRBD2 (5 bases each). The CDR3 sequence is 11 residues long. Trimming left V 6 bases short and J 7 bases short, with 9 bases between. The germline V gene has CDR1 LNHDA and CDR2 SQIVND (reference sequence). In DNA form, the CDR3 reads TGTGCCAGTAGGGTTGGGACGACCCAGTACTTC. It specifies CASRVGTTQYF.

The V call is TRBV12-3 or TRBV12-4, the J call TRBJ2-1; weak D call: TRBD2 (5 bases). The length of the CDR3 is 15 residues. Trimming cost V 4 bases and J 7 bases, with 17 bases left between them. CDR3 in amino acids: CASSSPAEAGNEQFF. CDR3 DNA: TGTGCCAGCAGTTCCCCAGCGGAGGCTGGTAATGAGCAGTTCTTC.

The chain recombines TRBV4-1 with TRBJ1-6, with 12 bases fitting TRBD1. CDR3 size: 17 residues. Per germline, CDR1 MGHRA and CDR2 YSYEKL. The V and J ends lost 5 bases and 10 bases, in that order; junction bases with no gene match: 12. CDR3 region: CASSSYAGTGGQSPLHF. In DNA form, the CDR3 reads TGCGCCAGCAGCTCATACGCCGGGACAGGGGGCCAATCACCCCTCCACTTT.

A word on this clonotype: A much larger clone sits a single nucleotide away, making a read error possible. The gene calls are TRBV6-2 or TRBV6-3 and TRBJ2-5, with D perhaps being TRBD1 or TRBD2 (5 bases each). CDR3 length: 14 amino acids. The germline V and J ends were trimmed by 5 bases and 1 base, with 11 bases remaining between them. Germline V lookup: CDR1 MNHEY, CDR2 SVGEGT. The CDR3 reads CASSEGSTQETQYF. The DNA for the CDR3 is TGTGCCAGCAGTGAGGGGTCCACCCAAGAGACCCAGTACTTC.

This clonotype was counted at least ten times. The chain carries TRBV27 and TRBJ1-1; 7 bases are shared with TRBD1. V gave up 5 bases and J gave up 3 bases; unmatched junction bases: 3. Per the germline V gene, CDR1 is MNHEY and CDR2 is SMNVEV (reference sequence). The CDR3 extends over 13 amino acids. CDR3 region: CASSIGTDTEAFF. Here the CDR3 DNA reads TGTGCCAGCAGTATCGGGACAGACACTGAAGCTTTCTTT.

V gene TRBV18 combines with J gene TRBJ2-4; 10 nucleotides line up with TRBD2. Germline lookup yields CDR1 KGHSH and CDR2 LQKENI. With 2 bases clipped from V and 5 bases from J, the junction kept 6 bases outside the gene matches. The CDR3 length is 16 residues. The CDR3 region is CASSPRSGGEENIQYF. The CDR3, as DNA: TGTGCCAGCTCACCAAGGAGCGGGGGGGAAGAAAACATTCAGTACTTC.

This clonotype occurred a few times. The chain employs TRBV20-1 and TRBJ2-3; 9 bases are shared with TRBD1. The length of the CDR3 is 15 residues. Germline V lookup: CDR1 DFQATT, CDR2 SNEGSKA (reference sequence). Trimming at V came to 0 bases and at J to 5 bases, leaving 6 bases not matched to a gene. The CDR3 loop is CSARDGTGRGDTQYF. Written as DNA, the CDR3 is TGCAGTGCTAGAGACGGGACAGGGCGTGGAGATACGCAGTATTTT.

This clonotype has just a few counts. The gene calls are TRBV7-9 and TRBJ1-3, with D hard to call. CDR3 length: 15 residues. CDR1 is SEHNR, CDR2 FQNEAQ, per germline (reference sequence). Trimming removed 1 base at V and 2 bases at J, with 9 bases between. This CDR3 is CASSLGGGAGNTIYF. The CDR3 region has the DNA TGTGCCAGCAGCTTAGGGGGAGGTGCTGGAAACACCATATATTTT.

This rearrangement joins TRBV7-3 to TRBJ2-2; 13 bases are shared with TRBD2. V lost 6 bases to trimming and J lost 0 bases; unmatched junction nucleotides: 7. Germline V gives CDR1 SGHTA, CDR2 FQGTGA. The CDR3 totals 18 residues. Here the CDR3 reads CASRPSTSGGPNTGELFF. The CDR3 DNA is TGTGCCAGCAGACCTTCGACTAGCGGGGGGCCGAACACCGGGGAGCTGTTTTTT.

The rearrangement joins TRBV6-2 or TRBV6-3 to TRBJ1-6; no clear D gene. V dropped 8 bases and J dropped 3 bases, with 14 bases sitting between them. The CDR3 extends over 15 amino acids. Looked up from germline, CDR1 is MNHEY and CDR2 is SVGEGT. This CDR3 reads CASLPLGNYNSPLHF. Written as DNA, the CDR3 is TGTGCCAGCCTACCCCTCGGCAACTATAATTCACCCCTCCACTTT.

This clonotype was seen only a few times. CDR3 sequence: CSVWMNTEAFF. In DNA form, the CDR3 reads TGCAGTGTATGGATGAACACTGAAGCTTTCTTT. The chain carries TRBV20-1 and TRBJ1-1; no definite D call. Germline CDR1 and CDR2: DFQATT and SNEGSKA (reference sequence). Deletions cut 7 bases from V and 0 bases from J, with 6 bases between. This CDR3 contains 11 residues.

The J gene is TRBJ1-1, the V gene TRBV19, with D uncertain. The CDR3 runs to 16 residues. Trimming removed 5 bases at V and 1 base at J, with 17 bases between. Germline V gene sequence: CDR1 LNHDA, CDR2 SQIVND (reference sequence). CDR3 nucleotide sequence: TGTGCCAGTAGTTCCCTGGGCTGGGATAGGAACACTGAAGCTTTCTTT. Amino acid sequence: CASSSLGWDRNTEAFF.